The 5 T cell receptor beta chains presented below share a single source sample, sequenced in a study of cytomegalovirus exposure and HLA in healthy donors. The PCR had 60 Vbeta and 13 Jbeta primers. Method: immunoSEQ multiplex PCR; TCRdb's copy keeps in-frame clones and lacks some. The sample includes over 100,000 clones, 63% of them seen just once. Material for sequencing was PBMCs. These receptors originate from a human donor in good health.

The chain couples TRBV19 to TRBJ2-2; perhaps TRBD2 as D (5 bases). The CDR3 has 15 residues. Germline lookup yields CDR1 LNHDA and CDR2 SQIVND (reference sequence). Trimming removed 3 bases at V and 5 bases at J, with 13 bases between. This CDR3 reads CASSIFTRDTGELFF. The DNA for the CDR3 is TGTGCCAGTAGTATTTTTACCCGGGATACCGGGGAGCTGTTTTTT.

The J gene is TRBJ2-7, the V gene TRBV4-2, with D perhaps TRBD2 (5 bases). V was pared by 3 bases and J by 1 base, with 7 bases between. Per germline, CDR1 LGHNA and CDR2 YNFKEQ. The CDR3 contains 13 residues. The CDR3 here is CASSHDYSYEQYF. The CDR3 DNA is TGTGCCAGCAGCCACGACTATTCCTACGAGCAGTACTTC.

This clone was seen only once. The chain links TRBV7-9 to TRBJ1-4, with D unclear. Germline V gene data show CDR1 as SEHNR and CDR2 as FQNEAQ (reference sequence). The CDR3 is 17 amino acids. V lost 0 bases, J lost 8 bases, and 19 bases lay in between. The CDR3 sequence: CASSLARFDFGREKLFF. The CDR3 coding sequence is TGTGCCAGCAGCTTAGCTCGGTTTGACTTCGGAAGGGAAAAACTGTTTTTT.

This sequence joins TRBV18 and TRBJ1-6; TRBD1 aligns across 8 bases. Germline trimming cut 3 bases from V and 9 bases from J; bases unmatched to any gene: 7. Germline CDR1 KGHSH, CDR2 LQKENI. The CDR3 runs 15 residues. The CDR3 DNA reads TGTGCCAGCTCACCGGACAGGGCTGTTAGTTCACCCCTCCACTTT. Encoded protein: CASSPDRAVSSPLHF.

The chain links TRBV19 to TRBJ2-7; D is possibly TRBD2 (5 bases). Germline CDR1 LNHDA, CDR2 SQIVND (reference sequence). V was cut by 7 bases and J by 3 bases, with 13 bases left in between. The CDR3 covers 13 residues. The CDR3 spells CASTKGGSYEQYF. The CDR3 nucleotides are TGTGCCAGTACTAAAGGAGGAAGCTACGAGCAGTACTTC.